This TCR beta chain was obtained from a study of pediatric ulcerative colitis. Points from the study as a whole: Acute severe colitis showed lower rectal diversity from clonal expansions. Ulcerative colitis patients shared more blood-rectal clones than controls.

The CDR3 is 14 amino acids. V gave up 4 bases and J gave up 7 bases, with 16 bases separating them. The germline V gene encodes CDR1 SQVTM and CDR2 ANQGSEA. Turning to this clone: Its cognate antigen is unknown.

Samples were sequenced at Survey level, maximum 500,000 reads. Sequencing was performed with immunoSEQ multiplex PCR; in TCRdb, only in-frame clones are kept and a portion is missing. The table records under 45,000 clones, 83% of them present only once. Sequencing input: blood. This sequence joins TRBV29-1 and TRBJ2-2, with a weak D call TRBD1 (6 bases). This receptor was obtained from a girl aged 10 to 17 with moderate ulcerative colitis. The CDR3 DNA is TGCAGCGTTGTAAGTGGGGGCGGCAACGGGGAGCTGTTTTTT. Translating gives CSVVSGGGNGELFF.